A single TCR beta chain is shown here with its context. Its binding antigen is unknown. Per-base quality was not reported, and no clone a single base away is much larger than it. TCRbeta CDR3 regions were amplified from genomic DNA using the immunoSEQ Assay, a bias-controlled multiplex PCR. The published analysis was carried out like this. Within the assay, amplification of reference gene primers was used to estimate how many nucleated cells each sample contained. To quantify the absolute abundance of each unique TCRbeta CDR3 rearrangement, sequence reads were collapsed and filtered. Productive Simpson clonality was computed per sample as the square root of Simpson's diversity index over productive rearrangements. Entries here come from immuneACCESS through TCRdb and include only in-frame sequences with V and J called. Some clones fail to appear in such tables; in the studies checked, an unresolved V gene covers under half of the shortfall, and the cause of the remainder is unknown. V, J and clone size are taken as reported in that table, and D and trimming were inferred from the DNA itself. For this sample there are fewer than 350,000 clones; roughly 90% appear just once. The ten largest clonotypes hold roughly 5% of the sample.

Participants in the prospective study were aged about 18 to 95 years, lived in some 24 United States geographic areas, and enrolled through a virtual design. In the prospective study, participants were assigned to cohorts based on the clinical history participants reported in a screening survey and a study questionnaire. For ImmuneRACE Cohort 3, a participant was defined as recovered based on two consecutive negative NP/OP PCR tests, clearance by a healthcare professional, or resolution of symptoms. In the prospective study, whole blood, serum and a nasopharyngeal or oropharyngeal swab were collected from each participant by mobile phlebotomists. Prospective study participants could optionally give additional blood draws and questionnaires over an approximately 2-month period. Before DNA extraction, blood samples from the prospective study were shipped at room temperature or frozen. This record comes from a study of blood T cell repertoires in COVID-19 (TCRdb year 2020). For the wider study: Collaborator samples came from the United States, Italy and Spain and covered acute and convalescent phases of COVID-19. The prospective study material was composed of cDNA or gDNA derived from T cells, B-cell-depleted T cells, or PBMCs. Deeply sampled blood TCRbeta repertoires from subjects exposed to, actively infected with, or recovered from COVID-19 were included in the dataset. The repertoires were released in a freely available public database meant as a resource for research on the immune response to SARS-CoV-2. Samples came from the ongoing ImmuneRACE study (first 160 participants) plus 1,254 subjects from 6 global collaborators. A de-identified subject ID, COVID-19 status, age in years and sex were almost always included in the sample metadata. Where HLA class I and class II types were available, the types were taken from metadata supplied by the sample provider, not from assay-based typing. Paper-wide results and their limitations: How much clinical and demographic metadata was included differed by source and by participant, and the metadata was provided uncurated.

In the germline V gene, CDR1 corresponds to SGHRS and CDR2 to YFSETQ. There are 16 amino acids in the CDR3, from cysteine to phenylalanine inclusive. Only the CDR3 portion is preserved as DNA: 48 bases, with reading frame beginning at the first base. V lost 3 bases and J lost 4 bases; the stretch between them is 17 bases long. The origin of this receptor is a man aged 55 to 70 who had recovered from COVID-19. The sequencing input was PBMCs or T cells enriched from blood (not recorded which). The sequence joins TRBV5-1 to TRBJ2-1; the D gene is possibly TRBD1, with 6 bases matching. The CDR3 has the sequence CASSWGLGTLYNEQFF. The sequenced DNA: TGCGCCAGCAGCTGGGGCCTCGGGACACTGTACAATGAGCAGTTCTTC.